This T cell receptor beta chain came from a study of shared clonotypes between healthy human individuals. Generated by immunoSEQ multiplex PCR, the TCRdb table keeps only in-frame clones and is missing some. The sample lists about 2.4 million clones, approximately 93% occurring once. CDR1 SGHRS and CDR2 YFSETQ come from the germline V gene. The CDR3 runs to 13 residues. Trimming at V came to 4 bases and at J to 6 bases, leaving 2 bases not matched to a gene. Study-wide findings and caveats: The represented genetic and exposure-history diversity was limited by the small number of donors. Among donors, sharing of clonotypes was expected to be affected by sequencing depth.

Concerning this clone: Its antigen is not identified. This CDR3 is also generated by other DNA sequences in the sample.

V and J are TRBV5-1 and TRBJ2-1, with 9 nucleotides matching TRBD1. The specimen sequenced was naive CD4+ T cells from PBMCs. The subset is: CD45RA+ positively selected. This TCR came from a man aged 18 to 29 in good health. Some clones in this sample may be carry-over from other donors' samples. This chain's CDR3 is CASSLDRGNEQFF. CDR3 bases: TGCGCCAGCAGCCTGGACAGGGGCAATGAGCAGTTCTTC.